A selection of T cell receptor beta chains follows, all from one sample in a study of lymphopenia after photon versus proton radiotherapy. Measured with immunoSEQ multiplex PCR; TCRdb has only the in-frame clones, and not every one. Among around 20,000 clones listed, approximately 81% were seen once. Sample: peripheral blood, taken from a patient treated with photon-based radiotherapy. The receptor set was obtained from a man in his sixties with pancreatic cancer. The CDR3 runs from the conserved cysteine through the conserved F or W. The D gene is left open where the match is weak. Expanded clones get a size class; other rows say once, few or many, or leave the size out.

clone_size	d_call	v_call	j_call	cdr3_nt	cdr3_aa
.	TRBD1	TRBV18	TRBJ1-4	TGTGCCAGCTCACCAGGGACAGGAGGTGAAAAACTGTTTTTT	CASSPGTGGEKLFF
.	.	TRBV18	TRBJ2-7	TGTGCCAGCTCACCCGGGGTCAGCTCCTACGAGCAGTACTTC	CASSPGVSSYEQYF
.	.	TRBV30	TRBJ1-2	TGTGCCTCTCCGGGTGTCGGTTATGGCTACACCTTC	CASPGVGYGYTF
.	.	TRBV9	TRBJ2-5	TGTGCCAGCAGCCCAGGCCTAACCCAAGAGACCCAGTACTTC	CASSPGLTQETQYF
.	TRBD2	TRBV6-4	TRBJ2-3	TGTGCCAGCAGTGTTACTAGCGAGCAACGCAGGTATTTT	CASSVTSEQRRYF
.	.	TRBV19	TRBJ2-4	TGTGCCAGTAGCCCGACCTTCGACAGCTCTCAAAGGGACATTCAGTACTTC	CASSPTFDSSQRDIQYF
once	.	TRBV9	TRBJ2-3	TGTGCCAGCAGCATTGACACAGATACGCAGTATTTT	CASSIDTDTQYF
.	TRBD2	TRBV14	TRBJ2-3	TGTGCCAGCAGCCGAGCGGGGGCGAGCGGTACGCAGTATTTT	CASSRAGASGTQYF
.	.	TRBV5-5	TRBJ1-1	TGTGCCAGCAGCCCTCGTGGAGGGGTGAACACTGAAGCTTTCTTT	CASSPRGGVNTEAFF
.	.	TRBV7-2	TRBJ1-5	TGTGCCAGCAGCTTAGGCGTCGGGCAGCCCCAGCATTTT	CASSLGVGQPQHF
.	.	TRBV7-9	TRBJ1-4	TGTGCCAGCAGCTCCCGACAGTCAACTAATGAAAAACTGTTTTTT	CASSSRQSTNEKLFF
.	.	TRBV7-2	TRBJ1-6	TGTGCCAGCAGCAGGGGCGGTTCACCCCTCCACTTT	CASSRGGSPLHF
.	.	TRBV15	TRBJ2-7	TGTGCCACCAGCAGAGGAGGGGAGTCTGTCGAGCAGTACTTC	CATSRGGESVEQYF
.	.	TRBV5-1	TRBJ1-4	TGCGCCAGCAGCTTGGACCCGCTGATGAAGGAACTGTTTTTT	CASSLDPLMKELFF
.	.	TRBV27	TRBJ1-4	TGTGCCAGCACCACATTGGGGGTCCGGGAAAAACTGTTTTTT	CASTTLGVREKLFF
.	.	TRBV5-6	TRBJ1-6	TGTGCCAGCAGCTTGTACCAAGTAGGGGCCCTCCACTTT	CASSLYQVGALHF
.	.	TRBV6-6	TRBJ1-2	TGTGCCAGCAGTTCCCAGTCCTATGGCTACACCTTC	CASSSQSYGYTF
once	TRBD2	TRBV5-1	TRBJ2-5	TGCGCCAGCAGCTTGACTAGCGGGGGTCAAGAGACCCAGTACTTC	CASSLTSGGQETQYF
.	.	TRBV19	TRBJ1-1	TGTGCCAGTAGTATCAGCAGTGGCGGTTCGACTGAAGCTTTCTTT	CASSISSGGSTEAFF
few	.	TRBV6-1	TRBJ2-7	TGTGCCACCACGGGCAACTCCTACGAGCAGTACTTC	CATTGNSYEQYF
.	.	TRBV7-6	TRBJ1-6	TGTGCCAGCAGCTTAGCGGCATCTAATAATTCACCCCTCCACTTT	CASSLAASNNSPLHF
.	.	TRBV7-9	TRBJ1-1	TGTGCCAGCAGCCCAGGGACTTCCTACGAAGCTTTCTTT	CASSPGTSYEAFF
.	TRBD2	TRBV5-4	TRBJ2-7	TGTGCCAGCAGCTTGGGGAATAGCGGGGGGTACGAGCAGTACTTC	CASSLGNSGGYEQYF
once	TRBD1	TRBV7-2	TRBJ1-2	TGTGCCAGCAGCTTTAGGATGGGACAGAACTATGGCTACACCTTC	CASSFRMGQNYGYTF
.	.	TRBV7-6	TRBJ1-5	TGTGCCAGCAGCTTATTAGGGACTCAGGTTGGTCAGCCCCAGCATTTT	CASSLLGTQVGQPQHF
.	.	TRBV2	TRBJ2-7	TGTGCCAGCAGGGACTGGCATTCCTACGAGCAGTACTTC	CASRDWHSYEQYF
few	TRBD1	TRBV20-1	TRBJ1-1	TGCAGTGCTAGAGGACAGGGCCCCTCTCCCTTT	CSARGQGPSPF
.	.	TRBV7-3	TRBJ2-3	TGTGCCAGCGCTTTGGGGGGCCGCACAGATACGCAGTATTTT	CASALGGRTDTQYF
once	.	TRBV21-1	TRBJ2-5	TGTGCCAGCAGCAAAGGTGGTAGGAGGGGGCAAGAGACCCAGTACTTC	CASSKGGRRGQETQYF
.	.	TRBV7-9	TRBJ1-2	TGTGCCAGCAGCTCAGGGGTCGACTATGGCTACACCTTC	CASSSGVDYGYTF
.	TRBD1	TRBV25-1	TRBJ1-6	TGTGCCAGCAGTGTTGCAGGGACAGATAATTCACCCCTCCACTTT	CASSVAGTDNSPLHF
.	TRBD1	TRBV7-3	TRBJ2-3	TGTGCCAGCAGCTCGCCGCCGGGACAGTTACAGTATTTT	CASSSPPGQLQYF
.	.	TRBV10-3	TRBJ1-1	TGTGCCATCAGTGACTTTAACACTGAAGCTTTCTTT	CAISDFNTEAFF
.	.	TRBV15	TRBJ2-7	TGTGCCACCAGCAGAGAATCAGCAGGTAGTGTTTACGAGCAGTACTTC	CATSRESAGSVYEQYF
once	.	TRBV30	TRBJ1-6	TGTGCCTGGACCACTGGGCGGGCCTCACCCCTCCACTTT	CAWTTGRASPLHF
.	TRBD1	TRBV6-5	TRBJ1-2	TGTGCCAGCGGCTCAGGGGGCGGGTACACCTTC	CASGSGGGYTF
few	.	TRBV5-1	TRBJ1-4	TGCGCCAGCAGTGCCGGCGGAAATGAAAAACTGTTTTTT	CASSAGGNEKLFF
once	TRBD1	TRBV9	TRBJ1-2	TGTGCCAGCAGCGTAGATTCCGGACAGGGCTATGGCTACACCTTC	CASSVDSGQGYGYTF
once	TRBD2	TRBV7-2	TRBJ2-7	TGTGCCAGCAGCTTAGCACTAGCGGGGCGCGAGCAGTACTTC	CASSLALAGREQYF
.	.	TRBV15	TRBJ1-2	TGTGCCACCAGCCTACGGGGGCTCGCCTATGGCTACACCTTC	CATSLRGLAYGYTF
.	.	TRBV6-1	TRBJ1-3	TGTGCCAGCAGTGAAGCGCCGGGCGTCTCTGGAAACACCATATATTTT	CASSEAPGVSGNTIYF
.	.	TRBV5-1	TRBJ1-6	TGCGCCAGCGCCCAGGCGGGGGGCTATTCACCCCTCCACTTT	CASAQAGGYSPLHF
.	.	TRBV10-1	TRBJ2-1	TGCGCCAGCAGTGAGTCGGGTGGACCCGCAGAAGGCGGTGAGCAGTTCTTC	CASSESGGPAEGGEQFF
.	.	TRBV18	TRBJ1-2	TGTGCCAGCTCACCAGGGCCCCGGAACTATGGCTACACCTTC	CASSPGPRNYGYTF